Detailed here is one TCR beta chain. In the original processing: Amplified reference gene primers provided the basis for estimating nucleated cell counts. Some clones are missing from TCRdb's copy, which holds only in-frame ones; the method was immunoSEQ multiplex PCR. V, J and clone size reflect that table, while D and trimming were determined from the DNA. The sample has 140,000 to 150,000 clones, around 87% seen once; the top ten hold about 10%. The data were obtained in a study of blood T cell repertoires in COVID-19. The length of the CDR3 is 13 residues. Between the trimmed V and J ends, which lost 8 bases and 0 bases, there was a span of 5 bases. Germline V gene data show CDR1 as MDHEN and CDR2 as SYDVKM.

The rearrangement joins TRBV28 to TRBJ2-6; D is unclear. The receptor's source is a man in his 60s who had recovered from COVID-19. Sequencing was performed on PBMCs or T cells enriched from blood (not recorded which). CDR3 in amino acids: CASAPSGANVLTF. The DNA for the CDR3 is TGTGCCAGCGCGCCCTCTGGGGCCAACGTCCTGACTTTC.